The rows below give T cell receptor beta chains drawn from one sample of a study of blood T cells in healthy people across ages. TCRdb re-derived calls from the 5' RACE reads in MiXCR, one entry per CDR3 protein. The sample records about 720,000 distinct CDR3 sequences, 22% being singletons. The sequencing sample was made of blood. These receptors were obtained from a man in his 70s in good health. The CDR3 runs from the conserved cysteine through the conserved F or W. The order of the fields is V gene, clone size, D gene, J gene, CDR3 protein, CDR3 DNA. A D gene is named only where the DNA matches it firmly. The size of a clone is reported for some rows only, either as once, few or many, or as a class for expanded clones.

>TRBV12-3/TRBV12-4|NA|NA|TRBJ2-7
CASSSFPSSYEQYF
TGTGCCAGCAGTTCATTCCCTAGTTCCTACGAGCAGTACTTC
>TRBV5-1|NA|NA|TRBJ2-7
CASSLEQTIYEQYF
TGCGCCAGCAGCTTGGAACAGACCATCTACGAGCAGTACTTC
>TRBV21-1|NA|NA|TRBJ2-3
CASSKGQGHTDTQYF
TGTGCCAGCAGCAAAGGACAGGGGCACACAGATACGCAGTATTTT
>TRBV28|NA|NA|TRBJ1-2
CASRADSPYGYTF
TGTGCCAGCAGGGCGGACAGTCCCTATGGCTACACCTTC
>TRBV4-1|NA|NA|TRBJ2-5
CASSQALRETQYF
TGCGCCAGCAGCCAAGCTCTCCGAGAGACCCAGTACTTC
>TRBV5-5|NA|NA|TRBJ2-2
CASTPGVAANTGELFF
TGTGCCAGCACCCCGGGGGTGGCGGCTAATACCGGGGAGCTGTTTTTT
>TRBV10-1|few|NA|TRBJ2-4
CASSDGGTGKNIQYF
TGCGCCAGCAGTGACGGAGGGACCGGCAAAAACATTCAGTACTTC
>TRBV7-9|NA|NA|TRBJ2-5
CASSEGSHLQETQYF
TGTGCCAGCAGCGAGGGGAGTCACCTCCAAGAGACCCAGTACTTC
>TRBV19|NA|TRBD1|TRBJ2-3
CASSAQGRGSADTQYF
TGTGCCAGTAGTGCACAGGGGCGAGGGAGCGCAGATACGCAGTATTTT
>TRBV5-4|NA|TRBD2|TRBJ2-1
CASSSGYLRAGGSNEQFF
TGTGCCAGCAGCTCAGGGTACTTACGAGCGGGGGGCTCCAATGAGCAGTTCTTC
>TRBV28|few|NA|TRBJ1-2
CASSPLTVTYGYTF
TGTGCCAGCAGTCCTTTGACAGTTACTTATGGCTACACCTTC
>TRBV29-1|NA|NA|TRBJ1-1
CSVEDWGGEDTEAFF
TGCAGCGTTGAAGATTGGGGGGGAGAGGACACTGAAGCTTTCTTT
>TRBV12-3/TRBV12-4|few|NA|TRBJ2-5
CASRHRLTETQYF
TGCGCCAGCAGGCACAGGTTAACGGAGACCCAGTACTTC